This is a list of T cell receptor beta chains from one sample in a study of shared clonotypes between healthy human individuals. Here immunoSEQ multiplex PCR was the method, and the copy in TCRdb shows in-frame clones only, minus some. There are approximately 2.5 million clones in the sample; over 85% occur only once, and about 0.39% lies in the top ten. The source material was naive CD4+ T cells from PBMCs. These receptors were taken from a man between 18 and 35 years old in good health. Some clones in this sample may be carry-over from other donors' samples. Each CDR3 is given with its conserved first and last residue. A D gene is named only where the DNA matches it firmly. A row's size may be missing; if present it is once, few, many or a size class.

TRBJ1-5,.,.,TRBV28,CASTTQTEGNQPQHF,TGTGCCAGCACTACCCAGACAGAAGGCAATCAGCCCCAGCATTTT
TRBJ1-3,once,.,TRBV4-2,CASSQSRDQNTIYF,TGTGCCAGCAGCCAATCTAGGGACCAAAACACCATATATTTT
TRBJ2-5,.,TRBD2,TRBV28,CASSSTSSLETQYF,TGTGCCAGCAGTTCGACTAGCTCTCTAGAGACCCAGTACTTC
TRBJ1-5,once,.,TRBV28,CASSPRGQQPQHF,TGTGCCAGCAGTCCTAGAGGGCAGCAGCCCCAGCATTTT
TRBJ2-6,once,.,TRBV18,CASSPYTGSGANVLTF,TGTGCCAGCTCACCCTACACAGGATCTGGGGCCAACGTCCTGACTTTC
TRBJ1-4,.,.,TRBV5-4,CASSSPGGEKLFF,TGTGCCAGCAGCTCACCCGGTGGTGAAAAACTGTTTTTT
TRBJ2-5,.,.,TRBV18,CASSPKRQETQYF,TGTGCCAGCTCACCTAAAAGGCAAGAGACCCAGTACTTC
TRBJ1-2,once,TRBD1,TRBV18,CASSPTQGVKGYTF,TGTGCCAGCTCTCCTACCCAGGGGGTCAAGGGCTACACCTTC
TRBJ2-7,.,TRBD2,TRBV18,CASSPPNRLAVYEQYF,TGTGCCAGCTCACCACCGAATAGACTAGCGGTATACGAGCAGTACTTC
TRBJ2-5,.,.,TRBV15,CATSDGGLGTQYF,TGTGCCACCAGCGACGGCGGATTGGGGACCCAGTACTTC
TRBJ2-7,.,.,TRBV15,CATSSRGALTYEQYF,TGTGCCACCAGCAGTAGGGGGGCTTTGACCTACGAGCAGTACTTC
TRBJ2-3,.,.,TRBV14,CASSQLNTQYF,TGTGCCAGCAGCCAACTGAATACGCAGTATTTT
TRBJ1-1,once,.,TRBV5-1,CASSSLGVDIFTEAFF,TGCGCCAGCAGCTCCCTGGGGGTGGACATTTTCACTGAAGCTTTCTTT
TRBJ1-1,.,.,TRBV7-2,CASSLGWGAKNTEAFF,TGTGCCAGCAGCTTAGGTTGGGGGGCTAAGAACACTGAAGCTTTCTTT
TRBJ2-3,.,TRBD1,TRBV30,CAWDRGRADTQYF,TGTGCCTGGGACAGGGGGAGGGCAGATACGCAGTATTTT
TRBJ1-1,.,.,TRBV19,CASSNSADTNTEAFF,TGTGCCAGTAGTAATTCGGCAGACACGAACACTGAAGCTTTCTTT
TRBJ1-4,.,TRBD1,TRBV4-2,CASSQSGTGGSTTNEKLFF,TGTGCCAGCAGCCAATCTGGGACAGGGGGGTCGACAACTAATGAAAAACTGTTTTTT
TRBJ1-1,.,.,TRBV6-5,CASNPGKRVNTEAFF,TGTGCCAGCAACCCCGGGAAAAGGGTGAACACTGAAGCTTTCTTT
TRBJ1-2,.,.,TRBV2,CASALWQHYGYTF,.
TRBJ2-5,once,TRBD2,TRBV28,CASSGTSGPPYQETQYF,TGTGCCAGCAGTGGGACTAGCGGGCCCCCGTACCAAGAGACCCAGTACTTC
TRBJ2-3,once,TRBD2,TRBV19,CASSIAARRGRSSTDTQYF,TGTGCCAGTAGTATAGCAGCGCGGCGCGGGAGATCGAGCACAGATACGCAGTATTTT
TRBJ2-7,.,.,TRBV28,CASSSPDGYEQYF,TGTGCCAGCAGTTCCCCGGATGGCTACGAGCAGTACTTC
TRBJ2-5,once,TRBD2,TRBV5-4,CASSVPGLAGVETQYF,TGTGCCAGCAGCGTACCGGGACTAGCGGGAGTTGAGACCCAGTACTTC
TRBJ2-5,.,.,TRBV7-9,CASSPTLTTLREETQYF,TGTGCCAGCAGCCCCACTCTGACCACACTTCGTGAAGAGACCCAGTACTTC
TRBJ2-3,once,.,TRBV6-5,CASRNWAGITDTQYF,TGTGCCAGCAGGAACTGGGCGGGGATCACAGATACGCAGTATTTT
TRBJ2-3,.,.,TRBV4-1,CASSHPRLVDTQYF,TGCGCCAGCAGCCACCCCCGGCTTGTAGATACGCAGTATTTT
TRBJ1-2,.,.,TRBV11-3,CASSLAIQPGYTF,TGTGCCAGCAGCTTAGCGATTCAACCGGGCTACACCTTC
TRBJ2-1,once,.,TRBV7-9,CASSLVGNIYNEQFF,TGTGCCAGCAGCTTAGTGGGGAACATCTACAATGAGCAGTTCTTC
TRBJ2-3,.,.,TRBV7-9,CASSLLSADTQYF,TGTGCCAGCAGCCTCCTTAGCGCTGATACGCAGTATTTT
TRBJ1-1,.,.,TRBV9,CASSVRQNTEAFF,TGTGCCAGCAGCGTGCGGCAGAACACTGAAGCTTTCTTT
TRBJ1-5,.,.,TRBV10-2,CASRQSTVNQPQHF,TGCGCCAGCAGACAGTCGACAGTTAATCAGCCCCAGCATTTT